This T cell receptor (beta chain) stems from a study of T cells after yellow fever vaccination. Findings of the study overall: Re-detected after boosting: most primary clones, about 95% of CD4 and less than 90% of CD8.

TCRdb passed the 5' RACE reads through MiXCR, listing each CDR3 protein once. The sample lists roughly 330,000 distinct CDR3 sequences, 6.5% to 8.5% occurring once. CDR3 size: 14 residues. Trimming cost V 2 bases and J 4 bases, with 11 bases left between them. This clonotype was seen repeatedly, ten times or more. The target antigen is unknown. Material: PBMCs, obtained roughly 47 days after the first yellow fever vaccination. The source is a man aged 18 to 30 who received the YFV17D yellow fever vaccine. V is TRBV12-3 or TRBV12-4 and J is TRBJ2-5; D unclear. The CDR3 region is CASSLFQLGETQYF. The CDR3 region has the DNA TGTGCCAGCAGTTTATTTCAGCTGGGAGAGACCCAGTACTTC.